The 20 T cell receptor beta chains below were found in one sample sequenced in a study of immune cell composition in non-small cell lung cancer. The method was immunoSEQ multiplex PCR; TCRdb's version includes in-frame clones alone and lacks a portion of them. Here the sample spans some 11,000 clones, about 60% being singletons. The specimen was lung tumor tissue. All receptors come from a human donor with non-small cell lung cancer.

This clone was seen just once. V is TRBV7-3 and J is TRBJ2-6; D gene uncertain. V was shortened by 5 bases and J by 0 bases, with 8 bases between the two germline ends. There are 15 residues in the CDR3. CDR1 is SGHTA and CDR2 is FQGTGA in the germline V gene. The CDR3 nucleotides are TGTGCCAGCAGCCCCGTAAACTCTGGGGCCAACGTCCTGACTTTC. This gives the protein CASSPVNSGANVLTF.

The chain carries TRBV28 and TRBJ1-3; D remains unclear. Deletions cut 7 bases from V and 6 bases from J, with 16 bases between. The CDR3 contains 14 residues. The V gene's germline CDR1 is MDHEN and CDR2 SYDVKM. CDR3 in amino acids: CASTYSFYENTIYF. In DNA, the CDR3 is TGTGCCAGCACGTACAGTTTTTATGAAAACACCATATATTTT.

This clone ranks as medium-sized. The chain joins TRBV9 to TRBJ2-1; maybe TRBD2 (7 bases). Between the trimmed V and J ends, which lost 0 bases and 6 bases, there was a span of 13 bases. Germline V gene sequence: CDR1 SGDLS, CDR2 YYNGEE. CDR3 length: 15 residues. The chain's CDR3 is CASSVEEGGINEQFF. The CDR3 bases are TGTGCCAGCAGCGTAGAGGAGGGGGGGATCAATGAGCAGTTCTTC.

The sample holds one count of this clone. V is TRBV5-6 and J is TRBJ1-4; 8 nucleotides align to TRBD1. The CDR3 is 18 amino acids. Germline lookup yields CDR1 SGHDT and CDR2 YYEEEE. After removal of 0 bases from V and 0 bases from J, the junction contained 7 bases not matched to a gene. The CDR3 DNA is TGTGCCAGCAGCTTGGTTCAGGGGGCCTTCGCAACTAATGAAAAACTGTTTTTT. Encoded protein: CASSLVQGAFATNEKLFF.

This clone turned up a few times. V usage is TRBV5-1 and J usage is TRBJ2-2, with a possible D match to TRBD1 (8 bases). Trimming cost V 9 bases and J 6 bases, with 21 bases left between them. Germline V gives CDR1 SGHRS, CDR2 YFSETQ. This CDR3 region has 15 residues. CDR3 coding DNA: TGCGCCACCCGATTACAGGGGGGGAAGTCCGGGGAGCTGTTTTTT. Its translation: CATRLQGGKSGELFF.

The chain carries TRBV7-2 and TRBJ2-2; D unresolved. The V gene's germline CDR1 is SGHTA and CDR2 FQGNSA. The CDR3 spans 14 residues. Trimming pared 1 base from V and 6 bases from J, leaving 9 bases between. In nucleotides, the CDR3 is TGTGCCAGCAGCTTAGTAACGGGTCCCGGGGAGCTGTTTTTT. Translated: CASSLVTGPGELFF.

V is TRBV7-2 and J is TRBJ2-7, with D perhaps matching TRBD2 (5 bases). This CDR3 region has 12 residues. Germline V CDR1 and CDR2: SGHTA, FQGNSA. The V end was cut by 2 bases, the J end by 7 bases, with 9 bases between. CDR3 region: CASSLIQREQYF. CDR3 nucleotide sequence: TGTGCCAGCAGCTTAATTCAGCGGGAGCAGTACTTC. The full variable domain, its missing parts supplied by reference TRBV7-2 and TRBJ2-7, is GAGVSQSPSNKVTEKGKDVELRCDPISGHTALYWYRQSLGQGLEFLIYFQGNSAPDKSGLPSDRFSAERTGGSVSTLTIQRTQQEDSAVYLCASSLIQREQYFGPGTRLTVT.

The genes are TRBV5-1 and TRBJ2-5, with a weak D call TRBD1 (5 bases). Germline V gene sequence: CDR1 SGHRS, CDR2 YFSETQ. The CDR3 extends over 16 amino acids. V lost 5 bases and J 1 base, leaving 18 bases between the germline ends. For the CDR3, the DNA is TGCGCCAGCAGAAGGGGCGGCGGCAGGGTCCAAGAGACCCAGTACTTC. This gives the protein CASRRGGGRVQETQYF.

The V gene is TRBV7-6, the J gene TRBJ2-2, with 7 bases fitting TRBD2. The CDR3 runs 16 residues. Trimming removed 2 bases from V and 3 bases from J; junction bases left unmatched: 6. Germline assignment: CDR1 SGHVS and CDR2 FNYEAQ. CDR3 in amino acids: CASSLRQRGYTGELFF. The CDR3 DNA reads as TGTGCCAGCAGCTTACGCCAGCGGGGTTACACCGGGGAGCTGTTTTTT. Together with reference TRBV7-6 and TRBJ2-2, the CDR3 gives the full variable domain: GAGVSQSPRYKVTKRGQDVALRCDPISGHVSLYWYRQALGQGPEFLTYFNYEAQQDKSGLPNDRFSAERPEGSISTLTIQRTEQRDSAMYRCASSLRQRGYTGELFFGEGSRLTVL.

The chain employs TRBV9 and TRBJ2-2; 7 bases align to TRBD2. CDR3 length: 15 residues. J gave up 4 bases and V 0 bases, and 3 bases lay outside the gene matches. The germline CDR1 and CDR2 sequences are SGDLS and YYNGEE. The CDR3 sequence: CASSVGWEGTGELFF. DNA of the CDR3: TGTGCCAGCAGCGTAGGCTGGGAGGGCACCGGGGAGCTGTTTTTT.

This clone is categorized as medium-sized. The rearrangement links TRBV12-2 to TRBJ2-7; TRBD1, as called in the table, went unchecked against the DNA. TRBV12-2 is assigned pseudogene status. The CDR3 totals 16 residues. CDR3 amino acids: CASRFGAQDRPYEQYF. The CDR3 nucleotides read TGTGCAAGTCGATTTGGAGCCCAGGACAGACCCTACGAGCAGTACTTC.

This clone appeared a few times. The V gene is TRBV19, the J gene TRBJ1-2; no definite D call. Germline V gene data show CDR1 as LNHDA and CDR2 as SQIVND (reference sequence). The CDR3 consists of 13 residues. V dropped 4 bases and J dropped 0 bases, with 6 bases sitting between them. The CDR3 is CASSTPANYGYTF. The CDR3 nucleotides are TGTGCCAGTAGTACCCCAGCTAACTATGGCTACACCTTC.

This clone is a singleton in its sample. The rearrangement uses TRBV7-9 and TRBJ2-5; 12 bases are a match to TRBD2. The CDR3 runs 15 residues. The junction had 3 bases not matched to a gene; V was cut back by 2 bases and J by 5 bases. Germline CDR1 reads SEHNR; CDR2 reads FQNEAQ (reference sequence). This CDR3 reads CASSLILAGGETQYF. For the CDR3, the DNA is TGTGCCAGCAGCTTAATCCTAGCGGGAGGGGAGACCCAGTACTTC. The full variable domain, with the rest looked up from reference TRBV7-9 and TRBJ2-5, is DTGVSQNPRHKITKRGQNVTFRCDPISEHNRLYWYRQTLGQGPEFLTYFQNEAQLEKSRLLSDRFSAERPKGSFSTLEIQRTEQGDSAMYLCASSLILAGGETQYFGPGTRLLVL.

The CDR3 here is CASSLGSRRELWYTQYF. The CDR3 DNA sequence: TGTGCCAGCAGCTTAGGATCGCGTCGGGAGTTATGGTATACGCAGTATTTT. The chain has TRBV7-8 and TRBJ2-3; D perhaps matches TRBD2 (6 bases). The CDR3 extends over 17 amino acids. The germline V gene has CDR1 SGHVS and CDR2 FQNEAQ. The V gene lost 1 base and the J gene lost 7 bases, with 21 bases spanning the gap.

This clone has a handful of counts. The rearrangement uses TRBV7-9 and TRBJ2-4; D remains ambiguous. V lost 0 bases and J 5 bases, leaving 5 bases between the germline ends. This CDR3 contains 13 residues. Germline CDR1 is SEHNR and CDR2 is FQNEAQ (reference sequence). The CDR3 spells CASSLAAENIQYF. The CDR3 bases are TGTGCCAGCAGCTTAGCGGCAGAAAACATTCAGTACTTC.

J is TRBJ2-3 and V is TRBV28; D is unclear. Looked up from germline, CDR1 is MDHEN and CDR2 is SYDVKM. The germline V and J ends were trimmed by 4 bases and 4 bases, with 9 bases remaining between them. This CDR3 has 13 amino acids. As DNA, the CDR3 is TGTGCCAGCAGTTCAACAGCTCCAGATACGCAGTATTTT. It encodes CASSSTAPDTQYF.

By proportion, this clone is medium-sized. V usage is TRBV5-6 and J usage is TRBJ2-5; maybe TRBD2 (6 bases). This CDR3 has 14 amino acids. The germline gives CDR1 SGHDT, CDR2 YYEEEE. V gave up 4 bases and J gave up 5 bases, with 15 bases separating them. The CDR3 bases are TGTGCCAGCAGCCCGGACGGAGGGGTTGAGACCCAGTACTTC. It codes for CASSPDGGVETQYF.

The genes are TRBV18 and TRBJ2-3, with D perhaps TRBD2 (5 bases). The V gene lost 2 bases and the J gene lost 0 bases, with 9 bases spanning the gap. Germline CDR1 reads KGHSH; CDR2 reads LQKENI. The CDR3 is made up of 15 amino acids. CDR3 amino acids: CASSPSGGSTDTQYF. CDR3 DNA sequence: TGTGCCAGCTCACCATCCGGCGGGAGCACAGATACGCAGTATTTT.

This chain links TRBV9 with TRBJ2-3, with 9 bases identical to TRBD1. The junction had 5 bases not matched to a gene; V was cut back by 7 bases and J by 5 bases. The CDR3 extends over 13 amino acids. CDR1 SGDLS and CDR2 YYNGEE come from the germline V gene. Here the CDR3 DNA reads TGTGCCAGCGGAGGACAGGGGAAAGATACGCAGTATTTT. Translated, it gives CASGGQGKDTQYF.

The chain is built from TRBV28 and TRBJ2-2; no clear D. This CDR3 region has 19 residues. Germline loops: CDR1 MDHEN, CDR2 SYDVKM. Trimming removed 2 bases from V and 0 bases from J, with 19 bases in between. Written as DNA, the CDR3 is TGTGCCAGCAGTTTAGTCCCGACTCGACGGAGAACGAACACCGGGGAGCTGTTTTTT. Amino acid sequence: CASSLVPTRRRTNTGELFF.